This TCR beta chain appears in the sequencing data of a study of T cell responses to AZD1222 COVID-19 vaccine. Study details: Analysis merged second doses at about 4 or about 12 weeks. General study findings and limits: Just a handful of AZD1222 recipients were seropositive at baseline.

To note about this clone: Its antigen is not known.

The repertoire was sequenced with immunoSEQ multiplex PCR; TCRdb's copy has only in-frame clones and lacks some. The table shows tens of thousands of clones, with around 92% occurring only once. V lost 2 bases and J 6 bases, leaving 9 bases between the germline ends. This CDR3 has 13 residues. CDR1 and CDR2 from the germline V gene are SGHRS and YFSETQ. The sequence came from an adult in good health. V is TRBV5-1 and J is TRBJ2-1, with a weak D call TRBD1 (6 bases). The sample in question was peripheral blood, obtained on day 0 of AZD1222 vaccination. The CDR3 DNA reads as TGCGCCAGCAGCTTAGACAGGACCAATGAGCAGTTCTTC. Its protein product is CASSLDRTNEQFF.